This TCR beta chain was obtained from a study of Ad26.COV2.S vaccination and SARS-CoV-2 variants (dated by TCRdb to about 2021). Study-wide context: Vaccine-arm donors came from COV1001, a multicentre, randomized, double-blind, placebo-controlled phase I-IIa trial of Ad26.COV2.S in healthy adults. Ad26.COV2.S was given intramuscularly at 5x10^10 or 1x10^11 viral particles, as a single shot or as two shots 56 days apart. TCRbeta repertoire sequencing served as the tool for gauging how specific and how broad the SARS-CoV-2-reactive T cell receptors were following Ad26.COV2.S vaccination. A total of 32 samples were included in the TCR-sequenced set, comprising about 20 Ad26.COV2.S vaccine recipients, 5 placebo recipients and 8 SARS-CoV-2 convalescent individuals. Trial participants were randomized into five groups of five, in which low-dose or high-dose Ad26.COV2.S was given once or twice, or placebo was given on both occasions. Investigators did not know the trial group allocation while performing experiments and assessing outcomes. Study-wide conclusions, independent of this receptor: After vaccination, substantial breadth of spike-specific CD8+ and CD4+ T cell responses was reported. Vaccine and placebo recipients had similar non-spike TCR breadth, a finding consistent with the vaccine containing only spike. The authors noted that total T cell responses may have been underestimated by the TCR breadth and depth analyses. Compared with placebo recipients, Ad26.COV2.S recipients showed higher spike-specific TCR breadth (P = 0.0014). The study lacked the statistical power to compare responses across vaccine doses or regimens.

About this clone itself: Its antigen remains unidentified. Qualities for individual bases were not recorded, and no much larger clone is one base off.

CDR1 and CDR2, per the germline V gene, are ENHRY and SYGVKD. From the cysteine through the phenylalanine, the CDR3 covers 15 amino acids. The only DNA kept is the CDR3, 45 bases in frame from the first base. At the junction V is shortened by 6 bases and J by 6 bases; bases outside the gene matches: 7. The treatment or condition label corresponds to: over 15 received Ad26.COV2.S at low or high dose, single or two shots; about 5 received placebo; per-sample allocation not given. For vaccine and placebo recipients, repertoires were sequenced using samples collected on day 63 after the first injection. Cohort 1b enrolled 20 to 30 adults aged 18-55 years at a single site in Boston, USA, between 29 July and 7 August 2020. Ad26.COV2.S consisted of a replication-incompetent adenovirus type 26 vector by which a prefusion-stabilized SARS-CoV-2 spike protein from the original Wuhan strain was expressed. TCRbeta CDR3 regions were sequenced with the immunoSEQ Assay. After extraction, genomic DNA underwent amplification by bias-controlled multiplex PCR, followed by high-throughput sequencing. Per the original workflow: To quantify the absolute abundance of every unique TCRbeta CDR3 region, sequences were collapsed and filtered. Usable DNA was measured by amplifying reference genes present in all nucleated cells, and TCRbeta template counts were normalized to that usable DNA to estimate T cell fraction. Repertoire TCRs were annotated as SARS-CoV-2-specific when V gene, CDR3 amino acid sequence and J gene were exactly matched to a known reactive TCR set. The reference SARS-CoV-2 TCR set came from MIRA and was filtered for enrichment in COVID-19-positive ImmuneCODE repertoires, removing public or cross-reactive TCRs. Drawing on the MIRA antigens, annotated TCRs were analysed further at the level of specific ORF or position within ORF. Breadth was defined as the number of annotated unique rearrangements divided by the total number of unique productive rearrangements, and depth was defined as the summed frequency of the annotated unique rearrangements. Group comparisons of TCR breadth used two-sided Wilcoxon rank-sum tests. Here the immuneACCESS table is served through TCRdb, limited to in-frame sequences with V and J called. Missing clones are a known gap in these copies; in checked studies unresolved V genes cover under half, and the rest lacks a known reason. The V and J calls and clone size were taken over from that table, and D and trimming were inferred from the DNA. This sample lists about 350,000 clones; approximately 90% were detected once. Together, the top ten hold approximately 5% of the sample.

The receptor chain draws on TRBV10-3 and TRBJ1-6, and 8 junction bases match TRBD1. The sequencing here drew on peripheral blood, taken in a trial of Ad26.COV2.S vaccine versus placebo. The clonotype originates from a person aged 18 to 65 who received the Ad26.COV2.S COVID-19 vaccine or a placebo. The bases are TGTGCCATCAGCGCCTCTGACAGGGGTAATTCACCCCTCCACTTT. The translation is CAISASDRGNSPLHF.